These T cell receptor beta chains were read from a single sample in a study of identical twins. TCRdb re-analysed the 5' RACE reads in MiXCR, keeping a single row per CDR3 protein. The sample shows roughly 570,000 distinct CDR3 sequences, roughly 9.9% of them seen only once. The sample also formed part of further work on yellow fever vaccine responses in identical twins.

Sequencing was carried out using PBMCs. The receptors shown here come from a woman aged 18-35 years in good health. Both conserved end residues are part of each CDR3. The order of the fields is V gene, D gene, J gene, clone size, CDR3 protein, CDR3 DNA. The D gene is left open where the match is weak. The listing skips clone size in some rows; elsewhere it reads once, few, many or a size class.

>TRBV10-3|.|TRBJ2-7|many
CAISEPPPGDEQYF
TGTGCCATCAGTGAGCCTCCGCCCGGGGACGAGCAGTACTTC
>TRBV5-1|TRBD2|TRBJ2-3|.
CASSITSSGRGDTQYF
TGCGCCAGCAGCATAACCTCTAGCGGGCGGGGAGATACGCAGTATTTT
>TRBV20-1|TRBD2|TRBJ2-3|few
CSARTGLVSDTQYF
TGCAGTGCTAGAACGGGACTAGTCTCCGATACGCAGTATTTT
>TRBV27|.|TRBJ2-2|.
CASSPSFGYSTGELFF
TGTGCCAGCAGCCCCTCCTTCGGCTATAGCACCGGGGAGCTGTTTTTT
>TRBV20-1|TRBD2|TRBJ2-7|few
CSARDRAGGWYEQYF
TGCAGTGCTAGAGATCGGGCGGGAGGTTGGTACGAGCAGTACTTC
>TRBV4-2|.|TRBJ2-7|few
CASSLQSRGADEQYF
TGTGCCAGCAGCCTCCAATCCAGGGGCGCCGACGAGCAGTACTTC
>TRBV20-1|TRBD2|TRBJ2-5|.
CCARGSRSGRAGETQYF
TGCTGTGCTAGAGGGAGTCGGAGCGGGAGGGCCGGAGAGACCCAGTACTTC
>TRBV9|.|TRBJ2-1|few
CASSVLSGQSTYNEQFF
TGTGCCAGCAGCGTCCTCAGCGGGCAAAGCACCTACAATGAGCAGTTCTTC
>TRBV29-1|TRBD2|TRBJ2-1|many
CSVFSSGRNEQFF
TGCAGCGTTTTTTCTAGCGGACGCAATGAGCAGTTCTTC
>TRBV29-1|TRBD1|TRBJ2-7|many
CSVTGTGFTLPTEQYF
TGCAGCGTCACCGGGACAGGCTTCACCCTGCCGACCGAGCAGTACTTC
>TRBV20-1|.|TRBJ2-2|many
CSAKRLADTGELFF
TGCAGTGCGAAGAGGTTAGCGGACACCGGGGAGCTGTTTTTT
>TRBV10-2|TRBD2|TRBJ2-7|.
CASRPGLAGASEQYF
TGCGCCAGCAGACCTGGACTAGCGGGAGCGTCCGAGCAGTACTTC
>TRBV5-5|.|TRBJ1-1|many
CASSFVFPSPTEAFF
TGTGCCAGCAGCTTCGTTTTCCCGTCGCCCACTGAAGCTTTCTTT
>TRBV29-1|TRBD2|TRBJ2-5|few
CSVPTSGRIQETQYF
TGCAGCGTGCCGACTAGCGGGAGGATCCAAGAGACCCAGTACTTC
>TRBV7-9|.|TRBJ2-7|few
CASMGDEQYF
TGTGCCAGCATGGGGGACGAGCAGTACTTC
>TRBV6-5|.|TRBJ2-3|many
CASSYKDDLGRQYF
TGTGCCAGCAGTTACAAAGACGACCTAGGGAGGCAGTATTTT
>TRBV5-6|TRBD1|TRBJ1-2|few
CASSLSTGGVLGSNGYTF
TGTGCCAGCAGCTTGTCGACAGGGGGCGTGTTAGGTTCCAATGGCTACACCTTC
>TRBV5-5|TRBD1|TRBJ1-5|few
CASSQGAHQPQHF
TGTGCCAGCAGCCAGGGGGCACATCAGCCCCAGCATTTT
>TRBV7-2|TRBD2|TRBJ2-3|few
CASSSLAGDRMQYF
TGTGCCAGCAGCTCACTAGCGGGGGACCGGATGCAGTATTTT
>TRBV29-1|.|TRBJ2-3|many
CSVEGGHGADTQYF
TGCAGCGTTGAGGGGGGACATGGGGCAGATACGCAGTATTTT